One sample yielded the 23 T cell receptor beta chains listed below, sequenced in a study of T-cell reconstitution after alpha-beta-depleted transplantation in children. The TCRbeta library was prepared with unique molecular identifiers. TCRdb fed the PCR reads into MiXCR, producing one record per CDR3 protein. The sample records about 420,000 distinct CDR3 sequences, roughly 17% being singletons. Sequences were derived from PBMCs, mostly from graft donor cells, sampled 360 days after TCRalphabeta/CD19-depleted stem cell transplant. The receptors were sampled from a boy younger than two who had a stem cell transplant for Wiskott-Aldrich syndrome, so the T cells may come from the graft donor.

This clonotype was detected a few times. V and J are TRBV11-2 and TRBJ2-6; D is unresolved. Germline assignment: CDR1 SGHAT and CDR2 FQNNGV. V lost 5 bases, J lost 3 bases, and 5 bases lay in between. The CDR3 loop spans 13 amino acids. Here the CDR3 DNA reads TGTGCCAGCAGCCCTTTTGGGGCCAACGTCCTGACTTTC. Translation gives CASSPFGANVLTF.

The V call is TRBV4-1, the J call TRBJ1-5; 7 bases agree with TRBD1. Germline trimming cut 2 bases from V and 3 bases from J; bases unmatched to any gene: 10. The germline CDR1 and CDR2 sequences are MGHRA and YSYEKL. This CDR3 region has 17 residues. The CDR3 nucleotides read TGCGCCAGCAGCCAAAGCGAGCTACAGGGGTACAATCAGCCCCAGCATTTT. Protein: CASSQSELQGYNQPQHF.

By sample fraction, this clonotype is medium-sized. The V call is TRBV9, the J call TRBJ2-7; D gene unclear. Germline V gives CDR1 SGDLS, CDR2 YYNGEE. The V gene lost 0 bases and the J gene lost 2 bases, with 12 bases spanning the gap. The CDR3 totals 15 residues. The DNA of the CDR3 is TGTGCCAGCAGCGTAGGATCCGGATACCCCTACGAGCAGTACTTC. Protein product: CASSVGSGYPYEQYF.

This clonotype was seen only a few times. This chain uses TRBV13 with TRBJ2-7; 9 nucleotides align to TRBD2. Germline V gives CDR1 PRHDT, CDR2 FYEKMQ (reference sequence). The CDR3 is 16 amino acids. The J segment lost 1 base and the V segment lost 3 bases, leaving 7 bases of the junction unmatched. In DNA, the CDR3 is TGTGCCAGCAGCTTTTCCAGACTAGCGGAATCCTACGAGCAGTACTTC. It codes for CASSFSRLAESYEQYF.

The V and J genes are TRBV7-2 and TRBJ1-1; D remains unclear. The CDR3 is 14 amino acids. The V gene's germline CDR1 is SGHTA and CDR2 FQGNSA. V dropped 5 bases and J dropped 0 bases, with 10 bases sitting between them. The CDR3 DNA follows: TGTGCCAGCAGCCAAGAGGTTTTGAACACTGAAGCTTTCTTT. It codes for CASSQEVLNTEAFF.

The chain is built from TRBV28 and TRBJ2-4, with D hard to call. Per the germline V gene, CDR1 is MDHEN and CDR2 is SYDVKM. The CDR3 has 15 amino acids. Deletions cut 6 bases from V and 0 bases from J, with 12 bases between. In DNA form, the CDR3 reads TGTGCCAGCAGACCGTACTTTATAGCCAAAAACATTCAGTACTTC. It specifies CASRPYFIAKNIQYF.

This clonotype was picked up a small number of times. V is TRBV6-5 and J is TRBJ2-2, with 7 bases aligning to TRBD2. The CDR3 loop spans 17 amino acids. The junction had 5 bases not matched to a gene; V was cut back by 0 bases and J by 1 base. In germline, CDR1 is MNHEY, CDR2 SVGAGI. CDR3: CASSYSKLAKNTGELFF. As DNA, the CDR3 is TGTGCCAGCAGTTACTCGAAACTAGCGAAGAACACCGGGGAGCTGTTTTTT.

This clonotype was observed a handful of times. The chain carries TRBV5-1 and TRBJ1-1, with D maybe TRBD1 (6 bases). The CDR3 is 17 residues long. V lost 3 bases, J lost 2 bases, and 20 bases lay in between. Per germline, CDR1 SGHRS and CDR2 YFSETQ. CDR3: CASSSWATGPGNTEAFF. CDR3 nucleotide sequence: TGCGCCAGCAGCTCTTGGGCCACAGGGCCAGGAAACACTGAAGCTTTCTTT.

This clonotype was counted only a few times. The chain uses TRBV6-2 or TRBV6-3 and TRBJ2-3; D call uncertain. The ends were cut back, 8 bases at V and 2 bases at J, with 11 bases in the middle. The CDR3 has 13 residues. The germline V gene has CDR1 MNHEY and CDR2 SVGEGT. The CDR3 loop reads CASSKRVTDTQYF. DNA of the CDR3: TGTGCCAGCTCCAAACGGGTCACAGATACGCAGTATTTT.

This clonotype was seen only a few times. The J gene is TRBJ2-1, the V gene TRBV7-2; no clear D gene. V was trimmed by 1 base and J by 1 base, leaving 5 bases between them. Germline CDR1 reads SGHTA; CDR2 reads FQGNSA. This CDR3 spans 14 amino acids. This CDR3 reads CASSLVPSYNEQFF. CDR3 in DNA: TGTGCCAGCAGCTTAGTTCCGTCCTACAATGAGCAGTTCTTC.

In its sample, this clonotype was seen a few times. The V gene is TRBV15, the J gene TRBJ2-1; D is uncertain. Deletions cut 1 base from V and 9 bases from J, with 10 bases between. The germline CDR1 and CDR2 sequences are LNHNV and YYDKDF (reference sequence). The CDR3 consists of 13 residues. DNA for the CDR3: TGTGCCACCAGCAGAGTGGGCGGTCGTGAGCAGTTCTTC. Translation: CATSRVGGREQFF.

CDR3 amino acids: CASSYGGVGQPQHF. CDR3 in DNA: TGTGCCAGCAGTTATGGCGGGGTCGGACAGCCCCAGCATTTT. The rearrangement joins TRBV6-2 or TRBV6-3 to TRBJ1-5; D not resolved. Germline loops: CDR1 MNHEY, CDR2 SVGEGT. With 3 bases removed from V and 7 bases from J, the gap between germline ends came to 13 bases. There are 14 residues in the CDR3.

This clonotype was detected only a few times. V is TRBV24-1 and J is TRBJ2-1; D call uncertain. V dropped 1 base and J dropped 4 bases, with 4 bases sitting between them. This CDR3 contains 13 residues. The germline CDR1 and CDR2 sequences are KGHDR and SFDVKD. The CDR3 here is CATSDFDYNEQFF. The DNA for the CDR3 is TGTGCCACCAGTGATTTCGATTACAATGAGCAGTTCTTC.

V and J are TRBV12-3 or TRBV12-4 and TRBJ2-5; weak D call: TRBD2 (6 bases). This CDR3 contains 12 residues. Trimming cost V 6 bases and J 6 bases, with 11 bases left between them. The CDR3 region has the DNA TGTGCCAGCAGGCCGGAGGGCCAGACCCAGTACTTC. Protein: CASRPEGQTQYF.

V gene TRBV20-1 combines with J gene TRBJ2-3; 8 bases agree with TRBD2. Trimming at V came to 3 bases and at J to 2 bases, leaving 10 bases not matched to a gene. Looked up from germline, CDR1 is DFQATT and CDR2 is SNEGSKA (reference sequence). The CDR3 is made up of 16 amino acids. CDR3 sequence (DNA): TGCAGTGCTAGTACCCAGCTAGCGGGTTACACAGATACGCAGTATTTT. This translates into CSASTQLAGYTDTQYF.

This clonotype showed up just a few times. CDR3 sequence (DNA): TGCAGTGCTAGAGGCTCACCCTGGGGGTTGAACACTGAAGCTTTCTTT. It is translated as CSARGSPWGLNTEAFF. V usage is TRBV20-1 and J usage is TRBJ1-1, with D tentatively TRBD1 (5 bases). This CDR3 region has 16 residues. Germline V gene sequence: CDR1 DFQATT, CDR2 SNEGSKA (reference sequence). V gave up 1 base and J gave up 0 bases, with 15 bases separating them.

As concerns this clonotype: The germline gene is not matched at one end of the junction; a read error may be the cause. The J gene is TRBJ2-7, the V gene TRBV20-1, with 9 bases aligning to TRBD1. The CDR3 contains 13 residues. Germline assignment: CDR1 DFQATT and CDR2 SNEGSKA (reference sequence). CDR3 in amino acids: CSATGGNFYEQYF. The CDR3 DNA reads TGCAGCGCTACAGGGGGCAACTTTTACGAGCAGTACTTC.

This clonotype was detected a few times. V and J are TRBV29-1 and TRBJ2-1, with 9 bases lining up with TRBD2. Germline values: CDR1 SQVTM, CDR2 ANQGSEA. V lost 8 bases and J lost 2; bases outside the gene matches: 1. The CDR3 contains 12 residues. DNA for the CDR3: TGCAGCAGCGGGGGGCCCTACAATGAGCAGTTCTTC. This translates into CSSGGPYNEQFF.

The table lists this clonotype with many counts. The chain employs TRBV2 and TRBJ2-5, with 11 bases identical to TRBD2. Germline assignment: CDR1 SNHLY and CDR2 FYNNEI. The ends lost 7 bases at V and 5 bases at J; junction bases unmatched: 12. The CDR3 sequence is 16 residues long. Here the CDR3 reads CASMRLAGGGPETQYF. The CDR3 nucleotides read TGTGCCAGCATGAGGCTAGCGGGAGGCGGGCCTGAGACCCAGTACTTC. Full variable domain (outside the CDR3, taken from reference TRBV2 and TRBJ2-5): EPEVTQTPSHQVTQMGQEVILRCVPISNHLYFYWYRQILGQKVEFLVSFYNNEISEKSEIFDDQFSVERPDGSNFTLKIRSTKLEDSAMYFCASMRLAGGGPETQYFGPGTRLLVL.

The genes are TRBV7-9 and TRBJ2-1; 11 positions agree with TRBD2. The CDR3 has 17 amino acids. The junction had 7 bases not matched to a gene; V was cut back by 3 bases and J by 3 bases. The germline gives CDR1 SEHNR, CDR2 FQNEAQ (reference sequence). In nucleotides, the CDR3 is TGTGCCAGCAGCTTCCCCTTACTAGCGGGAGTCTACAATGAGCAGTTCTTC. Its protein product is CASSFPLLAGVYNEQFF.

This clonotype has a handful of counts. The chain carries TRBV29-1 and TRBJ2-4; 13 bases agree with TRBD2. Germline V gene sequence: CDR1 SQVTM, CDR2 ANQGSEA. With V trimmed by 6 bases and J by 1 base, 9 bases remained unmatched. The CDR3 has 17 residues. The CDR3 region is CSVHGLAGDVAKNIQYF. CDR3 nucleotides: TGCAGCGTCCACGGACTAGCGGGGGACGTGGCCAAAAACATTCAGTACTTC.

The rearrangement uses TRBV6-5 and TRBJ2-1; 8 nucleotides line up with TRBD1. This CDR3 has 12 residues. With V trimmed by 6 bases and J by 12 bases, 7 bases remained unmatched. Germline V lookup: CDR1 MNHEY, CDR2 SVGAGI. CDR3 protein: CASSRQGTGQFF. The CDR3 nucleotides are TGTGCCAGCAGCCGACAGGGGACGGGGCAGTTCTTC.

This clonotype was recorded a few times. The chain recombines TRBV21-1 with TRBJ2-2. TRBV21-1 is noted as a pseudogene. The CDR3 extends over 15 amino acids. CDR3 sequence reads: CASSKALGVTGELFF. For the CDR3, the DNA is TGTGCCAGCAGCAAAGCGCTTGGGGTAACCGGGGAGCTGTTTTTT.